This is a list of T cell receptor beta chains from one sample in a study of blood T cell repertoires in COVID-19. Profiled with immunoSEQ multiplex PCR; TCRdb holds only in-frame clones, not every one. Of 70,000 or so clones in the sample, more than 75% were seen once. Sequenced sample: peripheral blood. Receptors originate from a human donor in a cohort sampled during active COVID-19. The CDR3 runs from the conserved cysteine through the conserved F or W. A D gene is named only where the DNA matches it firmly. Clone sizes are given selectively: once, few, many, or a class where the clone is expanded.

TRBD2 . TRBJ2-2 17 TRBV11-3 CASTRWGGVANTGELFF TGTGCCAGCACCCGTTGGGGGGGGGTCGCGAACACCGGGGAGCTGTTTTTT
TRBD2 . TRBJ2-5 16 TRBV19 CASSAYSGRLHETQYF TGTGCCAGTAGTGCCTATAGCGGGAGACTCCACGAGACCCAGTACTTC
. . TRBJ2-4 15 TRBV19 CASRSREGAGDIQYF TGTGCCAGTAGATCCCGGGAGGGGGCAGGGGACATTCAGTACTTC
. . TRBJ1-2 15 TRBV9 CASSVGVGVSYGYTF TGTGCCAGCAGCGTAGGGGTGGGAGTAAGCTATGGCTACACCTTC
. . TRBJ2-1 12 TRBV27 CASSERPNEQFF TGTGCCAGCAGTGAGCGGCCCAATGAGCAGTTCTTC
. . TRBJ1-1 15 TRBV7-9 CASSLEQIMNTEAFF TGTGCCAGCAGCTTAGAACAGATCATGAACACTGAAGCTTTCTTT
TRBD1 . TRBJ1-4 16 TRBV9 CASSVETGGVDEKLFF TGTGCCAGCAGCGTCGAGACAGGGGGCGTGGATGAAAAACTGTTTTTT
TRBD1 once TRBJ1-5 15 TRBV19 CASSHGQGLYQPQHF TGTGCCAGTAGTCATGGACAGGGGTTGTACCAGCCCCAGCATTTT
TRBD1 . TRBJ2-3 12 TRBV5-1 CASSRTGGTQYF TGCGCCAGCAGCAGGACAGGGGGTACGCAGTATTTT
TRBD2 . TRBJ2-7 14 TRBV19 CASKVSGSSYEQYF TGTGCCAGTAAGGTTAGCGGGAGCTCCTACGAGCAGTACTTC
TRBD2 . TRBJ2-3 19 TRBV19 CASSIAPLGLAGITDTQYF TGTGCCAGTAGTATAGCCCCGTTAGGACTAGCGGGCATCACAGATACGCAGTATTTT
TRBD2 . TRBJ2-3 15 TRBV5-1 CASSLIAGATDTQYF TGCGCCAGCAGCTTGATAGCGGGAGCCACAGATACGCAGTATTTT
. . TRBJ2-3 14 TRBV7-9 CASKLLALTDTQYF TGTGCCAGCAAATTACTAGCCCTCACAGATACGCAGTATTTT
. . TRBJ1-3 14 TRBV29-1 CSVDQQGPGNTIYF TGCAGCGTTGATCAACAGGGACCTGGAAACACCATATATTTT
. . TRBJ1-1 13 TRBV19 CASRVGRNTEAFF TGTGCCAGTAGAGTGGGGAGGAACACTGAAGCTTTCTTT
TRBD2 . TRBJ2-1 16 TRBV11-2 CASSPSRTSGFNEQFF TGTGCCAGCAGCCCTTCTAGGACTAGCGGCTTCAATGAGCAGTTCTTC
TRBD2 . TRBJ2-1 11 TRBV5-1 CASTEAGVMFF TGCGCCAGCACCGAAGCGGGAGTCATGTTCTTC
TRBD1 . TRBJ2-2 17 TRBV11-3 CASSLGQGVSTSGELFF TGTGCCAGCAGCTTAGGGCAGGGGGTTTCCACATCCGGGGAGCTGTTTTTT
TRBD1 . TRBJ1-2 15 TRBV19 CASRPGTGGAGGYTF TGTGCCAGTAGACCGGGGACAGGGGGCGCAGGTGGCTACACCTTC